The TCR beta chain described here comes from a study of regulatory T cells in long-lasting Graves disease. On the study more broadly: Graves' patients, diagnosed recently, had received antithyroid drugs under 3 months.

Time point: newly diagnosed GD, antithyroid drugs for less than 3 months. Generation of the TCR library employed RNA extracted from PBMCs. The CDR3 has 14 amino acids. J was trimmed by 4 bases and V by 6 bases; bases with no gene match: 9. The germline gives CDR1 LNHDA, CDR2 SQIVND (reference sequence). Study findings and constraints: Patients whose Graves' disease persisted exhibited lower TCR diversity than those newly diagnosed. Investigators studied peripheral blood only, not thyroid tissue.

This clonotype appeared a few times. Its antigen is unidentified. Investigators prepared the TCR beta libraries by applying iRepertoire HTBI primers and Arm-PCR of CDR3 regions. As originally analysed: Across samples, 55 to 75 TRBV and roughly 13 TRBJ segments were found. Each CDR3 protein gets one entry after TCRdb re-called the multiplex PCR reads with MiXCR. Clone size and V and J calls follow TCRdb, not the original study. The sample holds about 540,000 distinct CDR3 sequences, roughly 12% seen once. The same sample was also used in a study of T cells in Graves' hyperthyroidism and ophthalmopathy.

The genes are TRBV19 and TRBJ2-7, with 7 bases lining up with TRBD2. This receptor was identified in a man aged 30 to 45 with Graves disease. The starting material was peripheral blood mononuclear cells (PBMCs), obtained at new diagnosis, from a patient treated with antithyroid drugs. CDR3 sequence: CASRPIAGHYEQYF. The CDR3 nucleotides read TGTGCCAGTAGACCGATAGCGGGTCATTACGAGCAGTACTTC.